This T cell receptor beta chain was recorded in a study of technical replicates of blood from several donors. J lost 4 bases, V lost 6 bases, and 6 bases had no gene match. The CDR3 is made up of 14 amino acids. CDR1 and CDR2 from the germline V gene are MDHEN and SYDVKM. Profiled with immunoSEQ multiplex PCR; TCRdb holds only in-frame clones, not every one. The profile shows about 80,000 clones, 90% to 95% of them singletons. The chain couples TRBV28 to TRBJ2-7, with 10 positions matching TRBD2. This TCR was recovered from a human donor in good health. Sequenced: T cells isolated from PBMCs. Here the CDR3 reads CASSHGLADYEQYF. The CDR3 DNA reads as TGTGCCAGCAGCCATGGACTAGCGGATTACGAGCAGTACTTC.